These 19 T cell receptor beta chains originate from one sample sequenced in a study of T cells in Graves' hyperthyroidism and ophthalmopathy. The TCR beta CDR3 regions underwent amplification using RNA transcripts as the source. The HTBI primer set served for first-round RT-PCR of the TCR CDR3. TCRdb recomputed calls from the multiplex PCR reads with MiXCR, one row per CDR3 protein. The table includes 200,000 to 250,000 distinct CDR3 sequences, about 16% detected once. What was sequenced was blood. The source of these receptors is a woman between 18 and 29 years old with Graves' ophthalmopathy.

This chain connects TRBV20-1 to TRBJ2-1; D possibly uses TRBD1 or TRBD2 (5 bases each). CDR3 length equals 14 residues. The V gene lost 6 bases and the J gene lost 4 bases, with 16 bases spanning the gap. The germline V gene encodes CDR1 DFQATT and CDR2 SNEGSKA (reference sequence). CDR3 loop: CSARSGLEYNEQFF. For the CDR3, the DNA is TGCAGTGCCCGATCGGGGCTCGAGTACAATGAGCAGTTCTTC.

This clonotype was seen repeatedly, ten times or more. The chain recombines TRBV28 with TRBJ2-7; weak D call: TRBD2 (5 bases). CDR3 length equals 17 residues. V gave up 5 bases and J gave up 0 bases, with 20 bases separating them. The germline CDR1 and CDR2 sequences are MDHEN and SYDVKM. The CDR3 is CASSVRQLRGGSYEQYF. In nucleotides, the CDR3 is TGTGCCAGCAGTGTGCGGCAATTACGGGGTGGCTCCTACGAGCAGTACTTC. Together with reference TRBV28 and TRBJ2-7, the CDR3 gives the full variable domain: DVKVTQSSRYLVKRTGEKVFLECVQDMDHENMFWYRQDPGLGLRLIYFSYDVKMKEKGDIPEGYSVSREKKERFSLILESASTNQTSMYLCASSVRQLRGGSYEQYFGPGTRLTVT.

This clonotype was detected many times. Germline and junction disagree at one end, which may indicate a read error. The chain has TRBV5-1 and TRBJ1-1; possible D gene TRBD1, 5 bases. The CDR3 is 14 amino acids. Germline CDR1 SGHRS, CDR2 YFSETQ. This CDR3 is CANSLGDADTEAFF. For the CDR3, the DNA is TGCGCCAACAGCTTGGGGGACGCCGACACTGAAGCTTTCTTT.

In this sample, this clonotype turned up many times. The V call is TRBV27, the J call TRBJ1-4, with D perhaps TRBD1 (6 bases). Germline CDR1 is MNHEY and CDR2 is SMNVEV (reference sequence). Trimming stripped 3 bases from V and 4 bases from J, with 18 bases between. The CDR3 length is 17 residues. DNA for the CDR3: TGTGCCAGCAGTTTTAGTGTGCCTGGACAGAATAATGAAAAACTGTTTTTT. Translation gives CASSFSVPGQNNEKLFF. Supplemented by reference TRBV27 and TRBJ1-4, the full variable domain reads EAQVTQNPRYLITVTGKKLTVTCSQNMNHEYMSWYRQDPGLGLRQIYYSMNVEVTDKGDVPEGYKVSRKEKRNFPLILESPSPNQTSLYFCASSFSVPGQNNEKLFFGSGTQLSVL.

This clonotype showed up many times. J is TRBJ2-5 and V is TRBV6-6, with no clear D. Deletions cut 0 bases from V and 0 bases from J, with 5 bases between. The germline gives CDR1 MNHNY, CDR2 SVGAGI (reference sequence). CDR3 length: 14 amino acids. The DNA for the CDR3 is TGTGCCAGCAGTTACTCGGTGTACCAAGAGACCCAGTACTTC. As protein: CASSYSVYQETQYF.

This clonotype was found many times. The chain couples TRBV28 to TRBJ1-2; 9 nucleotides align to TRBD1. With 5 bases clipped from V and 0 bases from J, the junction kept 4 bases outside the gene matches. This CDR3 comprises 15 residues. Germline V gives CDR1 MDHEN, CDR2 SYDVKM. Written as DNA, the CDR3 is TGTGCCAGCAGTGGACGGACAGGGGCTAACTATGGCTACACCTTC. It translates to CASSGRTGANYGYTF.

V and J are TRBV20-1 and TRBJ1-1; a weak D match, TRBD1 (5 bases). The CDR3 is 16 residues long. V lost 3 bases, J lost 0 bases, and 17 bases lay in between. Germline V lookup: CDR1 DFQATT, CDR2 SNEGSKA (reference sequence). The CDR3 is CSASSGGTVMNTEAFF. The CDR3 DNA follows: TGCAGTGCTAGTAGTGGGGGGACGGTTATGAACACTGAAGCTTTCTTT.

This clonotype was seen at least ten times. The rearrangement uses TRBV28 and TRBJ1-1, with TRBD1 as a possible D gene (5 bases). Per the germline V gene, CDR1 is MDHEN and CDR2 is SYDVKM. V was pared by 3 bases and J by 4 bases, with 12 bases between. The length of the CDR3 is 14 residues. CDR3 in amino acids: CASSLWGISTEAFF. The CDR3 nucleotides are TGTGCCAGCAGTTTGTGGGGGATCAGCACTGAAGCTTTCTTT. Full variable domain (outside the CDR3, taken from reference TRBV28 and TRBJ1-1): DVKVTQSSRYLVKRTGEKVFLECVQDMDHENMFWYRQDPGLGLRLIYFSYDVKMKEKGDIPEGYSVSREKKERFSLILESASTNQTSMYLCASSLWGISTEAFFGQGTRLTVV.

This clonotype has at least ten counts. V usage is TRBV20-1 and J usage is TRBJ2-7; 7 bases agree with TRBD1. V gave up 5 bases and J gave up 2 bases; unmatched junction bases: 24. CDR3 length: 19 amino acids. The germline CDR1 and CDR2 sequences are DFQATT and SNEGSKA (reference sequence). CDR3 loop: CSAEKLFPRAGGTPYEQYF. CDR3 DNA: TGCAGTGCTGAAAAGCTCTTCCCCAGGGCAGGGGGAACCCCCTACGAGCAGTACTTC.

The sample holds many counts of this clonotype. The chain employs TRBV5-1 and TRBJ2-2; possible D gene TRBD1, 5 bases. Trimming pared 4 bases from V and 4 bases from J, leaving 14 bases between. Germline loops: CDR1 SGHRS, CDR2 YFSETQ. CDR3 length equals 15 residues. CDR3 protein: CASSGPQGPTGELFF. The CDR3 DNA reads as TGCGCCAGCAGCGGACCCCAGGGTCCCACCGGGGAGCTGTTTTTT.

This clonotype was counted ten times or more. V is TRBV3-1 and J is TRBJ2-5; D uncertain. The V end lost 0 bases, the J end lost 5 bases, and 13 bases lay between the germline ends. Germline V gene lookup returns CDR1 LGHDT and CDR2 YNNKEL (reference sequence). The length of the CDR3 is 15 residues. The CDR3 region is CASSQDLAAAETQYF. The CDR3 nucleotides read TGTGCCAGCAGCCAAGATCTGGCGGCGGCGGAGACCCAGTACTTC.

This clonotype was observed at least ten times. V is TRBV7-2 and J is TRBJ1-5; D not resolved. Trimming pared 5 bases from V and 9 bases from J, leaving 11 bases between. CDR3 size: 12 residues. Germline-derived CDR1 and CDR2 are SGHTA and FQGNSA. The CDR3 nucleotides read TGTGCCAGCAGCCCAGGACGAGGGCCCCAGCATTTT. It translates to CASSPGRGPQHF. Full variable domain (rest looked up from reference TRBV7-2 and TRBJ1-5): GAGVSQSPSNKVTEKGKDVELRCDPISGHTALYWYRQSLGQGLEFLIYFQGNSAPDKSGLPSDRFSAERTGGSVSTLTIQRTQQEDSAVYLCASSPGRGPQHFGDGTRLSIL.

On this clonotype: The missing conserved phenylalanine or tryptophan at the end of this CDR3 makes a read error likely. The chain combines TRBV30 with TRBJ1-1, with 8 bases that match TRBD1. The trim removed 3 bases at V and 3 bases at J, leaving 6 bases unmatched. The CDR3 totals 14 residues. Germline lookup yields CDR1 GTSNPN and CDR2 SVGIG (reference sequence). The CDR3 is CAWRETGVDTEAFL. The CDR3 DNA follows: TGTGCCTGGAGGGAGACAGGGGTGGACACTGAAGCTTTCCTT.

This clonotype was seen many times. The chain has TRBV7-9 and TRBJ2-5; D may correspond to TRBD1 or TRBD2 (5 bases each). Trimming stripped 5 bases from V and 6 bases from J, with 28 bases between. This CDR3 has 18 amino acids. Germline CDR1 SEHNR, CDR2 FQNEAQ (reference sequence). The CDR3 sequence: CASSTRTYGAPEGKTQYF. In DNA form, the CDR3 reads TGTGCCAGCAGCACAAGGACGTATGGGGCACCAGAGGGGAAGACCCAGTACTTC. The full variable domain, rest sourced from reference TRBV7-9 and TRBJ2-5, is DTGVSQNPRHKITKRGQNVTFRCDPISEHNRLYWYRQTLGQGPEFLTYFQNEAQLEKSRLLSDRFSAERPKGSFSTLEIQRTEQGDSAMYLCASSTRTYGAPEGKTQYFGPGTRLLVL.

This clonotype was counted many times. This chain links TRBV11-2 with TRBJ2-1; 11 nucleotides match TRBD2. Germline assignment: CDR1 SGHAT and CDR2 FQNNGV. This CDR3 is built from 16 residues. With V trimmed by 6 bases and J by 2 bases, 6 bases remained unmatched. The CDR3 nucleotides are TGTGCCAGCAGGAGGACTAGCGGGTTCCCCTACAATGAGCAGTTCTTC. Translation gives CASRRTSGFPYNEQFF. Full variable domain (outside the CDR3, taken from reference TRBV11-2 and TRBJ2-1): EAGVAQSPRYKIIEKRQSVAFWCNPISGHATLYWYQQILGQGPKLLIQFQNNGVVDDSQLPKDRFSAERLKGVDSTLKIQPAKLEDSAVYLCASRRTSGFPYNEQFFGPGTRLTVL.

Many counts were recorded for this clonotype. The V gene is TRBV28, the J gene TRBJ2-7; possible D gene TRBD1, 6 bases. Germline V gene lookup returns CDR1 MDHEN and CDR2 SYDVKM. V was pared by 3 bases and J by 1 base, with 13 bases between. The length of the CDR3 is 15 residues. The CDR3 coding sequence is TGTGCCAGCAGTTTCTCAACAGGGTTATCCTACGAGCAGTACTTC. It codes for CASSFSTGLSYEQYF.

The chain employs TRBV20-1 and TRBJ1-6; D is unclear. V lost 4 bases to trimming and J lost 5 bases, with 9 bases between them. Germline CDR1 reads DFQATT; CDR2 reads SNEGSKA (reference sequence). This CDR3 region has 13 residues. The CDR3: CSAKNTDNSPLHF. CDR3 nucleotide sequence: TGCAGTGCTAAAAACACGGATAATTCACCCCTCCACTTT.

The V and J genes are TRBV6-5 and TRBJ2-5; TRBD1 aligns across 7 bases. The V gene's germline CDR1 is MNHEY and CDR2 SVGAGI. V trimming: 0 bases; J trimming: 1 base; junction bases outside the gene matches: 5. This CDR3 spans 16 amino acids. The CDR3 spells CASSYSLGTAQETQYF. The CDR3 bases are TGTGCCAGCAGTTACTCCCTCGGGACAGCCCAAGAGACCCAGTACTTC.

This clonotype has at least ten counts. This rearrangement joins TRBV10-3 to TRBJ2-1; 11 bases agree with TRBD2. The CDR3 sequence is 16 residues long. Germline CDR1 and CDR2: ENHRY and SYGVKD. The V segment lost 2 bases and the J segment 7 bases; nucleotides outside the gene matches: 7. In DNA form, the CDR3 reads TGTGCCATCAGTGAGGCCATAGCGGGAGGGCCAAATGAGCAGTTCTTC. Encoded protein: CAISEAIAGGPNEQFF.